This T cell receptor (beta chain) was found in a study of T cell responses to AZD1222 COVID-19 vaccine. Sequencing used immunoSEQ multiplex PCR; TCRdb keeps in-frame clones, though not all of them. This table holds about 100,000 clones, about 88% found once. Note on this clone: The antigen remains undetermined.

Study results and limitations: Repertoire samples came only from after the peak T cell response.

The CDR3 totals 17 residues. V trimming: 0 bases; J trimming: 2 bases; junction bases outside the gene matches: 7. Germline V gene lookup returns CDR1 LGHNA and CDR2 YSLEER. This sequence joins TRBV4-3 and TRBJ2-7; 10 nucleotides align to TRBD2. The sequencing used peripheral blood, collected on day 0 of AZD1222 vaccination. The source is an adult in good health. DNA of the CDR3: TGCGCCAGCAGCCAAGATCCAAGGACTAGCGGAGCCTACGAGCAGTACTTC. Its protein product is CASSQDPRTSGAYEQYF.